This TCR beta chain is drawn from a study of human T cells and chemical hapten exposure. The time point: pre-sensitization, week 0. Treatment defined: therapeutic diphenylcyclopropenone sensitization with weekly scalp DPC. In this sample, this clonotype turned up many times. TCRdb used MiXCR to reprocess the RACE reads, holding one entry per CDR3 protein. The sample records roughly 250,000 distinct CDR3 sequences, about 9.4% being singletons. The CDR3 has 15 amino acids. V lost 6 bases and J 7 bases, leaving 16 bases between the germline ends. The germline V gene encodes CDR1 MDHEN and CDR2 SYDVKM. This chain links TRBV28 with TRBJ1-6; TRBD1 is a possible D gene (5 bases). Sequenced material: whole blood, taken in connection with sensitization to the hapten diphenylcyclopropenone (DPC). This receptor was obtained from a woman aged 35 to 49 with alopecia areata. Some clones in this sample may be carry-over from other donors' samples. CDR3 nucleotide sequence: TGTGCCAGCAGCCCTAGTCCCGGGACGAATTCACCCCTCCACTTT. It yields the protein CASSPSPGTNSPLHF.